This T cell receptor beta chain was recorded in a study of cytomegalovirus exposure and HLA in healthy donors. Points from the study as a whole: For TCR beta chains, V- and J-gene trimming was later linked to a missense DCLRE1C variant.

The PCR was carried out with 60 Vbeta primers and 13 Jbeta primers. Only in-frame clones appear in the TCRdb table, and some are missing; sequencing was by immunoSEQ multiplex PCR. The table lists tens of thousands of clones, 50% to 80% of them singletons. The CDR3 loop spans 14 amino acids. V dropped 1 base and J dropped 2 bases, with 9 bases sitting between them. The germline V gene encodes CDR1 SGDLS and CDR2 YYNGEE. As to this clone: The antigen is not known.

The chain is built from TRBV9 and TRBJ1-1, with D hard to call. This TCR was recovered from a man aged 30 to 39 in good health and CMV-seronegative. What was sequenced was PBMCs. CDR3: CASSVQTSNTEAFF. Here the CDR3 DNA reads TGTGCCAGCAGCGTACAGACATCTAACACTGAAGCTTTCTTT.